Shown below are 15 T cell receptor beta chains from a single sample sequenced in a study of blood T cell repertoires in COVID-19. Sequenced by immunoSEQ multiplex PCR; TCRdb stores in-frame clones only, minus some. Counted here are 95,000 to 110,000 clones, around nine tenths occurring once; the ten biggest clones make up over 15%. Sequencing was done on a sample of peripheral blood. These receptors all come from a woman at least 80 years old in a cohort sampled during active COVID-19.

The genes are TRBV24-1 and TRBJ2-2; D is possibly TRBD2 (5 bases). Germline CDR1 is KGHDR and CDR2 is SFDVKD. The CDR3 sequence is 15 residues long. Trimming shortened V by 9 bases and J by 3 bases, and 16 bases separated the two germline ends. The DNA for the CDR3 is TGTGCCACCTCTGCCGGGGAAGCGTACACCGGGGAGCTGTTTTTT. Its protein product is CATSAGEAYTGELFF.

This clone was detected once. The CDR3 is CASRGQGYGYTF. CDR3 in DNA: TGTGCCAGCCGGGGACAGGGTTACGGCTACACCTTC. This sequence joins TRBV12-3 or TRBV12-4 and TRBJ1-2, with 9 positions matching TRBD1. V was pared by 8 bases and J by 8 bases, with 6 bases of the junction left unmatched. The CDR3 has 12 residues.

The V call is TRBV2, the J call TRBJ1-1, with D possibly matching TRBD1 (6 bases). The V and J ends lost 4 bases and 9 bases respectively, with 12 bases between them. Germline V gene data show CDR1 as SNHLY and CDR2 as FYNNEI. This CDR3 region has 12 residues. The CDR3 sequence is CASSADQGKAFF. The CDR3 DNA follows: TGTGCCAGCAGTGCCGACCAGGGGAAAGCTTTCTTT. The full variable domain, completed using reference TRBV2 and TRBJ1-1, is EPEVTQTPSHQVTQMGQEVILRCVPISNHLYFYWYRQILGQKVEFLVSFYNNEISEKSEIFDDQFSVERPDGSNFTLKIRSTKLEDSAMYFCASSADQGKAFFGQGTRLTVV.

The CDR3 bases are TGTGCCAGCAGTGTATACAATGAGCAGTTCTTC. Amino acids: CASSVYNEQFF. The chain combines TRBV27 with TRBJ2-1; D remains ambiguous. The V gene lost 5 bases and the J gene lost 4 bases, with 3 bases spanning the gap. This CDR3 has 11 amino acids. CDR1 is MNHEY and CDR2 is SMNVEV in the germline V gene (reference sequence).

The chain carries TRBV4-1 and TRBJ1-1; TRBD1 agrees at 12 bases. Germline V gene data show CDR1 as MGHRA and CDR2 as YSYEKL. The CDR3 is 18 residues long. V dropped 3 bases and J dropped 2; count of bases not matched to a gene: 10. CDR3 coding DNA: TGCGCCAGCAGCCAGAGGGGGACAGGGGGCTCGTTTAACACTGAAGCTTTCTTT. Translating it yields CASSQRGTGGSFNTEAFF.

The chain recombines TRBV4-1 with TRBJ2-1, with D possibly being TRBD2 (5 bases). There are 14 residues in the CDR3. With 3 bases removed from V and 8 bases from J, the gap between germline ends came to 14 bases. Germline V CDR1 and CDR2: MGHRA, YSYEKL. CDR3 in amino acids: CASSHSRLEDEQFF. The CDR3 nucleotides are TGCGCCAGCAGCCATAGCAGACTGGAGGATGAGCAGTTCTTC.

This chain links TRBV9 with TRBJ2-5, with 13 bases matching TRBD2. The CDR3 runs 15 residues. Trimming at V came to 4 bases and at J to 3 bases, leaving 3 bases not matched to a gene. Germline V CDR1 and CDR2: SGDLS, YYNGEE. The DNA for the CDR3 is TGTGCCAGCAGCACTGGGACTAGCGGGAAAGAGACCCAGTACTTC. Translated, it gives CASSTGTSGKETQYF.

The chain links TRBV10-3 to TRBJ2-7; TRBD1 matches 11 bases. The CDR3 is 16 amino acids. The J segment lost 5 bases and the V segment lost 10 bases, leaving 16 bases of the junction unmatched. CDR1 is ENHRY, CDR2 SYGVKD, per germline. The CDR3 spells CATTGGGQGAWDEQYF. CDR3 bases: TGTGCCACAACCGGGGGCGGACAGGGGGCATGGGACGAGCAGTACTTC.

The chain couples TRBV28 to TRBJ1-2, with 8 bases identical to TRBD1. This CDR3 region has 14 residues. With V trimmed by 4 bases and J by 6 bases, 7 bases remained unmatched. CDR1 is MDHEN, CDR2 SYDVKM, per germline. The CDR3 here is CASSSGQGGNGYTF. As DNA, the CDR3 is TGTGCCAGCAGTTCCGGACAGGGCGGCAATGGCTACACCTTC.

This clone was recorded only once. This chain joins TRBV5-1 and TRBJ1-2; no definite D call. V dropped 0 bases and J dropped 7 bases, with 10 bases sitting between them. This CDR3 spans 13 amino acids. Germline CDR1 and CDR2: SGHRS and YFSETQ. The CDR3: CASSLDPLSGYTF. The CDR3 DNA is TGCGCCAGCAGCTTGGATCCTCTCTCTGGCTACACCTTC. Together with reference TRBV5-1 and TRBJ1-2, the CDR3 gives the full variable domain: KAGVTQTPRYLIKTRGQQVTLSCSPISGHRSVSWYQQTPGQGLQFLFEYFSETQRNKGNFPGRFSGRQFSNSRSEMNVSTLELGDSALYLCASSLDPLSGYTFGSGTRLTVV.

This clone has more than one count but fewer than ten. The chain uses TRBV6-5 and TRBJ1-1, with D unresolved. The CDR3 has 15 amino acids. Germline CDR1 and CDR2: MNHEY and SVGAGI. Deletions cut 8 bases from V and 0 bases from J, with 16 bases between. The chain's CDR3 is CASFLESALNTEAFF. The CDR3 DNA reads TGTGCCAGCTTTCTCGAGTCCGCCTTGAACACTGAAGCTTTCTTT.

V gene TRBV2 combines with J gene TRBJ1-6, with D perhaps matching TRBD1 (5 bases). The CDR3 covers 16 residues. The V gene's germline CDR1 is SNHLY and CDR2 FYNNEI. Trimming left V 3 bases short and J 7 bases short, with 16 bases between. The CDR3 sequence is CASSDRFGTPNSPLHF. Written as DNA, the CDR3 is TGTGCCAGCAGTGATCGATTTGGGACTCCAAATTCACCCCTCCACTTT.

The J gene is TRBJ1-1, the V gene TRBV5-5; D not resolved. V was pared by 1 base and J by 5 bases, with 6 bases between. CDR3 length: 12 amino acids. Germline-derived CDR1 and CDR2 are SGHKS and YYEKEE (reference sequence). CDR3 in DNA: TGTGCCAGCAGCTTGAGAGGGACTGAAGCTTTCTTT. Its protein product is CASSLRGTEAFF.

This clone was found once. The rearrangement joins TRBV19 to TRBJ2-3; D not resolved. The germline gives CDR1 LNHDA, CDR2 SQIVND (reference sequence). Trimming took off 8 bases at V and 6 bases at J, with 15 bases between the two ends. This CDR3 is built from 13 residues. The CDR3 reads CASRDPPRDTQYF. CDR3 coding DNA: TGTGCCAGTCGCGACCCACCGAGGGATACGCAGTATTTT. Full variable domain (missing parts from reference TRBV19 and TRBJ2-3): DGGITQSPKYLFRKEGQNVTLSCEQNLNHDAMYWYRQDPGQGLRLIYYSQIVNDFQKGDIAEGYSVSREKKESFPLTVTSAQKNPTAFYLCASRDPPRDTQYFGPGTRLTVL.

The chain is built from TRBV10-3 and TRBJ2-1; perhaps TRBD2 as D (6 bases). Germline loops: CDR1 ENHRY, CDR2 SYGVKD. Trimming shortened V by 6 bases and J by 0 bases, and 6 bases separated the two germline ends. The CDR3 is 13 amino acids. CDR3 sequence: CAIRRGSYNEQFF. The DNA of the CDR3 is TGTGCCATCAGGCGGGGCTCCTACAATGAGCAGTTCTTC.